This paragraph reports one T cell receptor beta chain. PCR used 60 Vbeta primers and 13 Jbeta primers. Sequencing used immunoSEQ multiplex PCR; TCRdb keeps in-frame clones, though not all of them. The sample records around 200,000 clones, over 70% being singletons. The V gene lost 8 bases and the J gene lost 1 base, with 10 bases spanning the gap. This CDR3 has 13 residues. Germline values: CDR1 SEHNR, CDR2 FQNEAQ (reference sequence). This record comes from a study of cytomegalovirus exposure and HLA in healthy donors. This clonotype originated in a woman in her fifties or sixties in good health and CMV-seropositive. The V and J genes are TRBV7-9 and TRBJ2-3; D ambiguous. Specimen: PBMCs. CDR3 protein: CASGFQGTDTQYF. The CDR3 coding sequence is TGTGCCAGCGGGTTTCAGGGCACAGATACGCAGTATTTT.